Sequencing of this T cell receptor (beta chain) was carried out in a study of cytomegalovirus exposure and HLA in healthy donors. Findings and caveats of the study: Judged likely to be a sequencing artifact was a cluster of highly shared sequence variants.

PCR amplification relied on 60 Vbeta primers (plus 13 Jbeta primers). Sequenced by immunoSEQ multiplex PCR; TCRdb stores in-frame clones only, minus some. The sample has about 140,000 clones, roughly 70% seen once. CDR1 and CDR2 from the germline V gene are LNHDA and SQIVND (reference sequence). Deletions cut 2 bases from V and 2 bases from J, with 9 bases between. The CDR3 totals 15 residues. Remarks on this clone: Its antigen is as yet unknown.

The sequencing input was PBMCs. The V and J genes are TRBV19 and TRBJ1-4; D is possibly TRBD1 (5 bases). The clonotype was recovered from a male donor in good health and CMV-seronegative. The CDR3 loop is CASSILGGTNEKLFF. In DNA, the CDR3 is TGTGCCAGTAGTATACTGGGGGGGACTAATGAAAAACTGTTTTTT.